The next 14 T cell receptor beta chains were all read from a single sample in a study of type 1 and type 2 diabetes patients. Genomic DNA was the PCR template. Amplification of the beta chain CDR3 used 30 forward and 13 reverse multiplex primers. TCRdb reprocessed the multiplex PCR reads via MiXCR and lists one record per CDR3 protein. Here the sample spans under 300,000 distinct CDR3 sequences, around 50% being singletons. Sequenced: peripheral blood mononuclear cells (PBMCs). The source of these receptors is a man aged 18 to 30 with type 2 diabetes.

This clonotype was counted only a few times. The chain couples TRBV12-3 or TRBV12-4 to TRBJ1-4, with a tentative D call TRBD1 (5 bases). CDR3 length equals 15 residues. The V end lost 5 bases, the J end lost 3 bases, and 13 bases lay between the germline ends. The CDR3 bases are TGTGCCAGCAGTACACGGACCAGGGCTAATGAAAAACTGTTTTTT. Translated, it gives CASSTRTRANEKLFF.

Turning to this clonotype: A clone one base away is much larger, so this may be a read error. The rearrangement uses TRBV15 and TRBJ1-6, with 8 bases lining up with TRBD1. The CDR3 has 15 residues. The germline gives CDR1 LNHNV, CDR2 YYDKDF (reference sequence). The V and J ends lost 5 bases and 9 bases, in that order; junction bases with no gene match: 9. As DNA, the CDR3 is TGTGCCACCAGCGGTAACAGGGGGGATGGTTCACCCCTCCACTTT. This encodes CATSGNRGDGSPLHF.

This clonotype was observed at least ten times. The chain is built from TRBV19 and TRBJ1-2; no clear D. Germline V gene sequence: CDR1 LNHDA, CDR2 SQIVND (reference sequence). The CDR3 has 13 residues. Between the trimmed V and J ends, which lost 7 bases and 2 bases, there was a span of 11 bases. CDR3 amino acids: CASNEWNNYGYTF. DNA for the CDR3: TGTGCCAGTAATGAATGGAACAACTATGGCTACACCTTC.

Many counts were recorded for this clonotype. The chain uses TRBV2 and TRBJ1-1; TRBD1 is a possible D gene (6 bases). Germline values: CDR1 SNHLY, CDR2 FYNNEI. This CDR3 comprises 13 residues. Trimming left V 9 bases short and J 1 base short, with 12 bases between. The CDR3 here is CASSLQGNTEAFF. DNA of the CDR3: TGTGCCAGTAGCCTACAGGGGAACACTGAAGCTTTCTTT.

Remarks on this clonotype: With a much larger clone just one base away, this may be a read error. J is TRBJ1-1 and V is TRBV20-1; D is perhaps TRBD1 (5 bases). CDR1 DFQATT and CDR2 SNEGSKA come from the germline V gene (reference sequence). The CDR3 has 13 residues. V lost 8 bases and J 1 base, leaving 14 bases between the germline ends. The CDR3 bases are TGCAGTCTGCCTGGGGCGAAGAACACTGAAGCTTTCTTT. Translated, it gives CSLPGAKNTEAFF.

V usage is TRBV20-1 and J usage is TRBJ1-4, with D perhaps matching TRBD1 (5 bases). With 2 bases removed from V and 4 bases from J, the gap between germline ends came to 11 bases. In germline, CDR1 is DFQATT, CDR2 SNEGSKA (reference sequence). The CDR3 runs to 14 residues. CDR3 bases: TGCAGTGCTAGATGGGGGATCGATAATGAAAAACTGTTTTTT. Translated, it gives CSARWGIDNEKLFF.

About this clonotype: A much larger clone differs from this one at a single base, so this may be a read error. The chain carries TRBV2 and TRBJ1-2; tentative D call: TRBD1 (5 bases). Germline V CDR1 and CDR2: SNHLY, FYNNEI. V lost 1 base and J 3 bases, leaving 12 bases between the germline ends. This CDR3 is built from 15 residues. The CDR3 nucleotides are TGTGCCAGCAGTGAAGGGTGGGGCAGCTACTATGGCTACACCTTC. Protein product: CASSEGWGSYYGYTF.

This rearrangement joins TRBV19 to TRBJ2-7, with TRBD1 matching over 9 bases. With V trimmed by 10 bases and J by 5 bases, 12 bases remained unmatched. Germline lookup yields CDR1 LNHDA and CDR2 SQIVND (reference sequence). The length of the CDR3 is 14 residues. The CDR3 DNA follows: TGTGCCACCCCTCCGGGACAGGGCTACCACGAGCAGTACTTC. It is translated as CATPPGQGYHEQYF.

V gene TRBV19 combines with J gene TRBJ2-1; unclear D gene. Germline V gene lookup returns CDR1 LNHDA and CDR2 SQIVND (reference sequence). CDR3 size: 12 residues. Trimming pared 6 bases from V and 7 bases from J, leaving 10 bases between. As DNA, the CDR3 is TGTGCCAGTAGGGCAGGTTCTAATGAGCAGTTCTTC. This encodes CASRAGSNEQFF.

To note about this clonotype: A read error is likely, as this CDR3 ends without the conserved phenylalanine or tryptophan. CDR3 DNA sequence: TGTGCCAGTAGTATTTGGGGGGGCGAGCAGTACTCC. Translating gives CASSIWGGEQYS. The chain is built from TRBV19 and TRBJ2-7; TRBD2 matches at 7 bases. This CDR3 spans 12 amino acids. Germline V CDR1 and CDR2: LNHDA, SQIVND (reference sequence). V was clipped by 3 bases and J by 6 bases; unmatched bases: 2.

The sample holds a few counts of this clonotype. A junction boundary mismatches the germline segment, possibly from a read error. The V call is TRBV7-7, the J call TRBJ2-1, with D uncertain. Germline V gives CDR1 SSHAT, CDR2 FNYEAQ (reference sequence). The CDR3 runs 13 residues. For the CDR3, the DNA is TGTGCTAGCAGCTCGACGGATTATGGTGAGCAGTTCTTC. It yields the protein CASSSTDYGEQFF.

The V call is TRBV20-1, the J call TRBJ1-5; D is possibly TRBD1 (5 bases). The CDR3 covers 14 residues. CDR1 is DFQATT, CDR2 SNEGSKA, per germline (reference sequence). Trimming stripped 4 bases from V and 4 bases from J, with 14 bases between. The CDR3 nucleotides read TGCAGTGCTATAAGGACGGGGGGAAATCAGCCCCAGCATTTT. Its protein is CSAIRTGGNQPQHF.

This clonotype was counted a few times. The rearrangement joins TRBV2 to TRBJ1-1; TRBD1 matches 9 bases. In germline, CDR1 is SNHLY, CDR2 FYNNEI. The CDR3 is 13 amino acids. J lost 4 bases, V lost 7 bases, and 4 bases had no gene match. CDR3 in amino acids: CASMRDRVTEAFF. The CDR3 DNA follows: TGTGCCAGCATGCGGGACAGGGTCACTGAAGCTTTCTTT.

V and J are TRBV28 and TRBJ2-3; TRBD2 aligns across 8 bases. There are 14 residues in the CDR3. CDR1 is MDHEN and CDR2 is SYDVKM in the germline V gene. Losses at the gene ends were 1 base for V and 5 bases for J; bases not matched to a gene: 2. CDR3 sequence (DNA): TGTGCCAGCAGTTTATCGGGAGGGATAGATACGCAGTATTTT. It is translated as CASSLSGGIDTQYF.